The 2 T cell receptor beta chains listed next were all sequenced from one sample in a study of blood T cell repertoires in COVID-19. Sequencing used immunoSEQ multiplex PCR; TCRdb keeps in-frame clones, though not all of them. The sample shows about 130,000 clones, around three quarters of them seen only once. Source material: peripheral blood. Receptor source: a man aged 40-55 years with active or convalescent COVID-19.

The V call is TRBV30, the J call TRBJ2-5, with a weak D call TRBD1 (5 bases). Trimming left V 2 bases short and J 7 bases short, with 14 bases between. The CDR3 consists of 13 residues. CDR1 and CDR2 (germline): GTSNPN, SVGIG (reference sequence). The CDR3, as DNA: TGTGCCTGGAGTAACATGGACAAAGGGACCCAGTACTTC. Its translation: CAWSNMDKGTQYF.

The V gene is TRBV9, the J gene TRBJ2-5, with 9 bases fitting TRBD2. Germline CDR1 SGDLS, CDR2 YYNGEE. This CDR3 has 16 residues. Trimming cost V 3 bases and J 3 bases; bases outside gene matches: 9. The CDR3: CASSESPGLAKETQYF. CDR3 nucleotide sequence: TGTGCCAGCAGCGAGAGCCCGGGACTAGCCAAAGAGACCCAGTACTTC.